The clone carrying this T cell receptor (beta chain) occurred once. This sample was included in a study of shared clonotypes between healthy human individuals. For the study at large: A few men and a couple of women, aged 18 to 49, were donors.

V was cut by 2 bases and J by 6 bases, with 23 bases left in between. This CDR3 contains 18 residues. The V gene's germline CDR1 is MDHEN and CDR2 SYDVKM. Data came from immunoSEQ multiplex PCR; TCRdb stores just in-frame clones and leaves some out. Of some 1.1 million clones in the sample, about 72% were seen once. The sample taken for sequencing was memory CD4+ T cells from PBMCs. Regarding subset: CD45RA-negative fraction. This receptor was taken from a young man in good health. Some clones in this sample may be carry-over from other donors' samples. The chain joins TRBV28 to TRBJ1-5, with D possibly being TRBD1 (6 bases). The DNA for the CDR3 is TGTGCCAGCAGTTTACCCAGCACAGGGTTCGGCTCAAGTCAGCCCCAGCATTTT. Residues: CASSLPSTGFGSSQPQHF.